The 5 T cell receptor beta chains below come from one sample, sequenced in a study of prognosis after radiotherapy for stage I lung cancer. TCR beta CDR3 amplification from genomic DNA was performed by two-round multiplex PCR. With primers specific to each TRBV and TRBJ gene, the first-round PCR was performed. TCRdb recomputed calls from the multiplex PCR reads with MiXCR, one row per CDR3 protein. In the table there are 45,000 to 70,000 distinct CDR3 sequences, 26% of which are singletons. This specimen was PBMCs, taken before or after stereotactic body radiation therapy (not recorded which). The origin of the receptors is a donor aged 50 or older with non-small cell lung cancer.

This clonotype was detected ten times or more. V usage is TRBV7-3 and J usage is TRBJ2-2, with D uncertain. This CDR3 is built from 15 residues. V dropped 5 bases and J dropped 4 bases, with 14 bases sitting between them. CDR1 and CDR2 from the germline V gene are SGHTA and FQGTGA. The CDR3 loop reads CASSPTGLTTGELFF. The CDR3 bases are TGTGCCAGCAGCCCTACCGGTCTGACCACCGGGGAGCTGTTTTTT.

This clonotype was observed at least ten times. The chain couples TRBV20-1 to TRBJ2-3; weak D call: TRBD1 (5 bases). The germline V gene has CDR1 DFQATT and CDR2 SNEGSKA (reference sequence). There are 15 residues in the CDR3. V was trimmed by 3 bases and J by 0 bases, leaving 13 bases between them. The CDR3 DNA follows: TGCAGTGCTAGGGGGATACAGGATAGCACAGATACGCAGTATTTT. This translates into CSARGIQDSTDTQYF.

This clonotype was counted ten times or more. The CDR3 loop is CSARRAVNEKLFF. As DNA, the CDR3 is TGCAGTGCCAGAAGGGCCGTGAATGAAAAACTGTTTTTT. The chain has TRBV20-1 and TRBJ1-4; D is unresolved. V gave up 6 bases and J gave up 5 bases, with 13 bases separating them. The germline CDR1 and CDR2 sequences are DFQATT and SNEGSKA (reference sequence). The CDR3 is 13 amino acids.

This clonotype came up many times. V usage is TRBV18 and J usage is TRBJ2-2; D perhaps matches TRBD2 (6 bases). Germline CDR1 KGHSH, CDR2 LQKENI. This CDR3 is 16 amino acids long. The V gene lost 0 bases and the J gene lost 1 base, with 9 bases spanning the gap. The CDR3 reads CASSPPGGRNTGELFF. The CDR3 DNA is TGTGCCAGCTCACCACCCGGAGGGAGGAACACCGGGGAGCTGTTTTTT.

In this sample, this clonotype turned up many times. The chain combines TRBV12-3 or TRBV12-4 with TRBJ1-6; possibly TRBD1 for D (6 bases). The CDR3 runs 15 residues. V was clipped by 6 bases and J by 4 bases, with 13 bases between them. The CDR3 spells CASSPGGGYNSPLHF. For the CDR3, the DNA is TGTGCCAGCAGCCCCGGAGGGGGGTATAATTCACCCCTCCACTTT.